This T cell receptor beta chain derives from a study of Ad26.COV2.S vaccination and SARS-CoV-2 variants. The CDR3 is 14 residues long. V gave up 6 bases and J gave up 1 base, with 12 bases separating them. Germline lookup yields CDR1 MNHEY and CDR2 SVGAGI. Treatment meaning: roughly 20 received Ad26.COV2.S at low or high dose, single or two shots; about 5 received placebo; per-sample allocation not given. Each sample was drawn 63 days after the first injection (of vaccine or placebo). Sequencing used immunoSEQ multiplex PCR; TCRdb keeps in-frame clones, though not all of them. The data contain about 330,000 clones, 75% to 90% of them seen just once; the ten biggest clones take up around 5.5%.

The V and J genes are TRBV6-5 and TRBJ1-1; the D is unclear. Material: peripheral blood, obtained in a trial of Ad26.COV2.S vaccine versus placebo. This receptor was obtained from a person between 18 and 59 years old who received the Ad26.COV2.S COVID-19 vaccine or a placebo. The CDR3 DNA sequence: TGTGCCAGCAGGAATGGTCCAGGGAACACTGAAGCTTTCTTT. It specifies CASRNGPGNTEAFF.